This TCR beta chain originates from a study of OX40 agonist ivuxolimab in advanced cancers. Study at large: One patient with hepatocellular carcinoma and two with cutaneous melanoma, three in all, had partial responses.

The assay was immunoSEQ multiplex PCR, and TCRdb's table has in-frame clones only and misses some. The table lists more than 65,000 clones, around 88% of them singletons. Regarding this clone: Its antigen is unidentified.

Overall study findings and caveats: Some of the nonresponding patients also showed low levels of normalized T-cell clonal expansion.

CDR1 is SGHTA and CDR2 is FQGNSA in the germline V gene. This CDR3 region has 16 residues. V lost 4 bases and J lost 4, with 16 bases in between. The source material was CD4+ or CD8+ T cells sorted from blood, sampled in a trial of the OX40 agonist ivuxolimab. The receptor was isolated from an adult with an advanced solid tumor such as melanoma, head and neck, liver or kidney cancer. This chain connects TRBV7-2 to TRBJ1-4; weak D call: TRBD1 (5 bases). CDR3 nucleotide sequence: TGTGCCAGCAGCTCACCGACGGGACGGCGTAATGAAAAACTGTTTTTT. Translated: CASSSPTGRRNEKLFF.